A single sample gave rise to the 29 T cell receptor beta chains below, sequenced in a study of blood T cells in healthy people across ages (dated by TCRdb to 2015 to 2017). Library preparation employed 5' RACE. The listed sequencing device is Illumina HiSeq 2500. A second 7 to 11 cycle PCR used a sample-barcoded 5' primer and a J-beta primer mix. TCRdb trimmed public reads at Q25 via fastp, called clones via MiXCR and kept in-frame beta chains. Identical CDR3 proteins give one entry, which carries the most common genes and DNA. In all, the sample holds about 640,000 distinct CDR3 sequences, and roughly three fifths of those were seen once. Of the sample, roughly 34% is held by the ten largest clones. Material for sequencing was blood. These receptor sequences come from a man aged 60 to 69 in good health.

The chain carries TRBV9 and TRBJ2-5; perhaps TRBD1 as D (6 bases). Gene TRBJ2-7 matches the end of the DNA better, so the J call may be wrong. The germline CDR1 and CDR2 sequences are SGDLS and YYNGEE. The CDR3 has 14 amino acids. The CDR3 sequence is CASSPGTTIYEQYF. DNA of the CDR3: TGTGCCAGCAGCCCCGGGACAACGATCTACGAGCAGTACTTC.

This clonotype has ten or more counts. The rearrangement links TRBV24-1 to TRBJ1-1; 9 bases line up with TRBD1. Germline V gene data show CDR1 as KGHDR and CDR2 as SFDVKD. V lost 3 bases, J lost 1 base, and 26 bases stayed unmatched. CDR3 size: 23 residues. CDR3 amino acids: CATSDPLHTGQGTLTTQNTEAFF. DNA for the CDR3: TGTGCCACCAGTGATCCTTTGCATACAGGACAGGGGACCCTTACTACCCAGAACACTGAAGCTTTCTTT.

This chain connects TRBV12-3 or TRBV12-4 to TRBJ2-6, with D perhaps being TRBD1 or TRBD2 (6 bases each). There are 17 residues in the CDR3. V gave up 4 bases and J gave up 1 base, with 14 bases separating them. This chain's CDR3 is CASSSGQGRSGANVLTF. The CDR3 DNA reads as TGTGCCAGCAGTTCAGGGCAGGGGAGGTCTGGGGCCAACGTCCTGACTTTC.

V and J are TRBV28 and TRBJ2-7; tentatively, D is TRBD2 (5 bases). In germline, CDR1 is MDHEN, CDR2 SYDVKM. V lost 5 bases, J lost 1 base, and 12 bases lay in between. This CDR3 comprises 14 residues. Written as DNA, the CDR3 is TGTGCCAGCAGTCCCAGGAGGATTTCCTACGAGCAGTACTTC. It yields the protein CASSPRRISYEQYF.

The chain has TRBV12-3 or TRBV12-4 and TRBJ1-1; D possibly corresponds to TRBD1 (5 bases). Trimming left V 5 bases short and J 10 bases short, with 20 bases between. The CDR3 totals 14 residues. The CDR3 loop is CASSNQGVRPGAFF. In DNA form, the CDR3 reads TGTGCCAGCAGTAACCAGGGCGTGAGGCCTGGAGCTTTCTTT.

This chain connects TRBV7-9 to TRBJ1-2, with TRBD1 matching over 7 bases. V shed 5 bases, J shed 6 bases, and the junction held 6 bases outside the gene matches. CDR1 SEHNR and CDR2 FQNEAQ come from the germline V gene (reference sequence). This CDR3 region has 13 residues. Written as DNA, the CDR3 is TGTGCCAGCAGCATCGACAGGGTGGATGGCTACACCTTC. Residues: CASSIDRVDGYTF.

This clonotype has ten or more counts. CDR3 sequence reads: CASSLGVETAKNIQYF. The CDR3 DNA is TGTGCCAGCAGTTTAGGGGTGGAGACGGCCAAAAACATTCAGTACTTC. This chain connects TRBV6-5 to TRBJ2-4, with a possible D match to TRBD1 (5 bases). Trimming stripped 4 bases from V and 1 base from J, with 14 bases between. Germline V gives CDR1 MNHEY, CDR2 SVGAGI. The CDR3 is 16 amino acids.

This clonotype was counted a few times. The chain joins TRBV10-3 to TRBJ2-5, with 9 bases matching TRBD2. V trimming: 3 bases; J trimming: 1 base; junction bases outside the gene matches: 9. The germline V gene has CDR1 ENHRY and CDR2 SYGVKD. CDR3 length equals 17 residues. CDR3 DNA sequence: TGTGCCATCAGTGAAACCCAGCGGGGGGTTACCCAAGAGACCCAGTACTTC. Its protein is CAISETQRGVTQETQYF.

The CDR3 sequence is CASSPLAGGRDTQYF. In DNA form, the CDR3 reads TGCGCCAGCAGCCCCCTAGCGGGGGGCAGAGATACGCAGTATTTT. This chain joins TRBV5-1 and TRBJ2-3; 11 nucleotides align to TRBD2. Germline V gene lookup returns CDR1 SGHRS and CDR2 YFSETQ. The CDR3 totals 15 residues. V lost 4 bases, J lost 5 bases, and 6 bases stayed unmatched. The full variable domain, completed using reference TRBV5-1 and TRBJ2-3, is KAGVTQTPRYLIKTRGQQVTLSCSPISGHRSVSWYQQTPGQGLQFLFEYFSETQRNKGNFPGRFSGRQFSNSRSEMNVSTLELGDSALYLCASSPLAGGRDTQYFGPGTRLTVL.

This clonotype was detected once. A much larger clone differs from this one at a single base, so this may be a read error. The chain couples TRBV20-1 to TRBJ2-7; D remains ambiguous. This CDR3 has 11 amino acids. The germline gives CDR1 DFQATT, CDR2 SNEGSKA (reference sequence). V dropped 4 bases and J dropped 0 bases, with 4 bases sitting between them. CDR3 amino acids: CSAKSSYEQYF. The CDR3 coding sequence is TGCAGTGCTAAGAGCTCCTACGAGCAGTACTTC.

This clonotype turned up a few times. This chain joins TRBV5-1 and TRBJ2-3; D is undetermined. Germline V gives CDR1 SGHRS, CDR2 YFSETQ. CDR3 length: 13 amino acids. The V and J ends lost 3 bases and 11 bases respectively, with 16 bases between them. CDR3 bases: TGCGCCAGCAGCTGGGAACCAGCCACAGAGCAGTATTTT. It is translated as CASSWEPATEQYF.

This chain uses TRBV11-2 with TRBJ2-1; maybe TRBD1 (6 bases). Between the trimmed V and J ends, which lost 0 bases and 8 bases, there was a span of 14 bases. The CDR3 extends over 15 amino acids. Germline-derived CDR1 and CDR2 are SGHAT and FQNNGV. In nucleotides, the CDR3 is TGTGCCAGCAGCTTAGAGGCGGCCAGGGGAGATGAGCAGTTCTTC. Protein product: CASSLEAARGDEQFF.

The rearrangement joins TRBV3-1 to TRBJ1-3; 9 nucleotides agree with TRBD1. Germline CDR1 is LGHDT and CDR2 is YNNKEL (reference sequence). The CDR3 runs 17 residues. Trimming took 2 bases from V and 2 from J; bases not matched to a gene: 7. The CDR3: CASSQNPTGGTGNTIYF. CDR3 nucleotide sequence: TGTGCCAGCAGCCAAAATCCGACAGGGGGAACTGGAAACACCATATATTTT.

The genes are TRBV28 and TRBJ1-3; no firm D call. The V end lost 5 bases, the J end lost 6 bases, and 14 bases lay between the germline ends. The CDR3 loop spans 14 amino acids. Germline V lookup: CDR1 MDHEN, CDR2 SYDVKM. The CDR3 here is CASSDTSPENTIYF. The CDR3, as DNA: TGTGCCAGCAGTGACACCTCGCCTGAAAACACCATATATTTT.

The chain carries TRBV20-1 and TRBJ1-1, with 11 bases lining up with TRBD1. The CDR3 contains 14 residues. V shed 5 bases, J shed 1 base, and the junction held 3 bases outside the gene matches. Germline V lookup: CDR1 DFQATT, CDR2 SNEGSKA (reference sequence). CDR3: CSARDRGSNTEAFF. CDR3 coding DNA: TGCAGTGCTCGGGACAGGGGGTCGAACACTGAAGCTTTCTTT.

This chain joins TRBV4-1 and TRBJ1-4, with D perhaps matching TRBD1 (5 bases). CDR1 is MGHRA and CDR2 is YSYEKL in the germline V gene. V lost 4 bases and J 7 bases, leaving 25 bases between the germline ends. The CDR3 runs to 18 residues. The CDR3 loop is CASSLDPRDPKPVEKLFF. CDR3 coding DNA: TGCGCCAGCAGCCTCGACCCACGGGACCCAAAACCGGTTGAAAAACTGTTTTTT.

This clonotype has a handful of counts. This chain uses TRBV20-1 with TRBJ2-5; D may match TRBD1 or TRBD2 (5 bases each). CDR1 DFQATT and CDR2 SNEGSKA come from the germline V gene (reference sequence). V was clipped by 6 bases and J by 1 base, with 12 bases between them. This CDR3 has 13 amino acids. CDR3 DNA sequence: TGCAGTGCCCCCCGGGGCGCCCAAGAGACCCAGTACTTC. Translation gives CSAPRGAQETQYF.

This clonotype was detected many times. The V call is TRBV2, the J call TRBJ2-3; unclear D gene. The CDR3 contains 14 residues. Looked up from germline, CDR1 is SNHLY and CDR2 is FYNNEI. The V end lost 11 bases, the J end lost 2 bases, and 17 bases lay between the germline ends. The chain's CDR3 is CACTSSHPTDTQYF. DNA of the CDR3: TGTGCCTGTACCAGTAGCCACCCCACAGATACGCAGTATTTT.

The rearrangement links TRBV20-1 to TRBJ1-5, with D hard to call. The V and J ends lost 7 bases and 0 bases respectively, with 10 bases between them. Germline values: CDR1 DFQATT, CDR2 SNEGSKA (reference sequence). CDR3 length: 13 amino acids. As DNA, the CDR3 is TGCAGTGTTCTCCTAGATAGCAATCAGCCCCAGCATTTT. This gives the protein CSVLLDSNQPQHF.

Comments on this clonotype: A junction end diverges from the germline sequence, so it may reflect a read error. The V gene is TRBV15, the J gene TRBJ2-1; 8 bases line up with TRBD2. From germline, CDR1 is LNHNV and CDR2 YYDKDF (reference sequence). The CDR3 has 13 residues. The CDR3 nucleotides are TGTGCCACCAGCTTTCGGGGGGGCGATGAGCGGTTCTTC. It is translated as CATSFRGGDERFF.

The chain uses TRBV29-1 and TRBJ2-7; 7 bases are shared with TRBD2. Germline V gene data show CDR1 as SQVTM and CDR2 as ANQGSEA. With 4 bases clipped from V and 2 bases from J, the junction kept 5 bases outside the gene matches. This CDR3 has 13 residues. CDR3 nucleotide sequence: TGCAGCGTTGCGAGTGGGGGGGCCTACGAGCAGTACTTC. It yields the protein CSVASGGAYEQYF.

The rearrangement joins TRBV5-1 to TRBJ2-5; 7 nucleotides match TRBD2. The DNA end is more similar to TRBJ2-7, so the J call may be wrong. The germline gives CDR1 SGHRS, CDR2 YFSETQ. CDR3 size: 14 residues. The CDR3 DNA follows: TGCGCCAGCAGCCGGAGCGGGGACGACTACGAGCAGTACTTC. It encodes CASSRSGDDYEQYF.

This clonotype has more than one count but fewer than ten. This chain joins TRBV12-3 or TRBV12-4 and TRBJ2-6; D gene ambiguous. This CDR3 has 15 amino acids. Trimming shortened V by 6 bases and J by 0 bases, and 9 bases separated the two germline ends. The CDR3: CASSFQPSGANVLTF. The CDR3 region has the DNA TGTGCCAGCAGCTTCCAGCCCTCTGGGGCCAACGTCCTGACTTTC.

This sequence joins TRBV6-2 or TRBV6-3 and TRBJ2-7; 10 positions agree with TRBD2. CDR1 and CDR2 from the germline V gene are MNHEY and SVGEGT. The CDR3 covers 17 residues. V dropped 4 bases and J dropped 0; count of bases not matched to a gene: 9. Here the CDR3 DNA reads TGTGCCAGCAGTTTCGCTAGCGGGGGCCTCTTCTCCTACGAGCAGTACTTC. Translation: CASSFASGGLFSYEQYF.

The sample holds one count of this clonotype. This chain joins TRBV5-4 and TRBJ2-5; 7 nucleotides line up with TRBD2. Trimming removed 4 bases from V and 5 bases from J; junction bases left unmatched: 8. There are 14 residues in the CDR3. CDR1 SGHNT and CDR2 YYREEE come from the germline V gene (reference sequence). The CDR3 spells CASSTRQRDETQYF. CDR3 bases: TGTGCCAGCAGCACCCGACAGCGGGACGAGACCCAGTACTTC.

V usage is TRBV7-2 and J usage is TRBJ2-1, with D unresolved. This CDR3 is 12 amino acids long. In germline, CDR1 is SGHTA, CDR2 FQGNSA. V was cut by 6 bases and J by 4 bases, with 7 bases left in between. CDR3 DNA: TGTGCCAGCAGTTCCCGGTACAATGAGCAGTTCTTC. Encoded protein: CASSSRYNEQFF.

V and J are TRBV5-1 and TRBJ1-2; no reliable D call. The CDR3 has 15 residues. Germline loops: CDR1 SGHRS, CDR2 YFSETQ. Trimming removed 1 base from V and 0 bases from J, with 10 bases in between. In DNA, the CDR3 is TGCGCCAGCAGCTTGATGGCAGCGCCTAACTATGGCTACACCTTC. Residues: CASSLMAAPNYGYTF.

The chain couples TRBV3-1 to TRBJ1-6, with TRBD1 as a possible D gene (5 bases). The V gene's germline CDR1 is LGHDT and CDR2 YNNKEL (reference sequence). Trimming left V 4 bases short and J 6 bases short, with 7 bases between. There are 13 residues in the CDR3. CDR3 residues: CASSPGLNSPLHF. CDR3 sequence (DNA): TGTGCCAGCAGCCCGGGACTTAATTCACCCCTCCACTTT.

The chain joins TRBV24-1 to TRBJ1-2; 8 bases align to TRBD1. Germline assignment: CDR1 KGHDR and CDR2 SFDVKD. The ends lost 2 bases at V and 7 bases at J; junction bases unmatched: 11. The CDR3 contains 16 residues. The CDR3 coding sequence is TGTGCCACCAGTGATTCTGGGCCCCAGGGGGCCAGTGGCTACACCTTC. Amino acids: CATSDSGPQGASGYTF.